This T cell receptor beta chain was found in a study of persistence of HIV-infected CD4 T cells (dated by TCRdb to about 2020). In terms of the full investigation: CMV- and HIV-1 Gag-responding CD4+ T cells were isolated from ART-treated individuals so that antigen-driven clonal expansion of HIV-1-infected cells could be examined. Suppressive ART had been received by participants for a median of roughly 8 years. Peripheral blood samples of up to roughly 180 mL were taken at multiple time points, with the exception of a couple of participants who underwent leukapheresis at a single time point. The clonality of all cells in each sorted population was measured by TCRbeta sequencing, and the clonality of infected cells was measured by proviral sequencing. For the TCR cluster analysis across participants, eight or nine participants were included for CMV and 6 or 7 participants for Gag.

What the work shows at the level of the full study, not this receptor alone: Few individuals were included in the study, and only a limited range of antigens was tested. TCRbeta richness in CMV- and Gag-responding cells was significantly lower than in anti-CD3/anti-CD28-responding cells; CMV-responding cells had higher oligoclonality than CD3/CD28-stimulated and Gag-responding cells. Within the same sorted populations, TCR oligoclonality correlated with proviral oligoclonality. Because the TCR analyses were done in bulk, restricting them to just the rare CMV-responding cells that actually carried HIV-1 proviruses was not possible. Antigen-responding cells were enriched for degenerate expanded CDR3beta sequences, which suggests convergent selection of CD4+ responses to CMV and Gag.

A word on this clone: Its antigen remains undetermined. Per-base quality was not reported, and no clone a single base away is much larger than it.

Its CDR3 holds 16 amino acids, cysteine through phenylalanine. This entry keeps only the CDR3 DNA: 48 bases, framed from base 1. V has 4 bases trimmed and J has 7 bases trimmed; junction bases matching no gene number 9. CDR1 and CDR2 are read off the germline V gene (reference sequence) as LGHDT and YNNKEL. This specimen's treatment or condition label, interpreted: suppressive antiretroviral therapy. Lysates of CMV-infected fibroblasts were used at about 9.2 ug/mL for cell stimulation. Memory CD4+ T cells that did not respond, being CD40L-negative, CD69-negative and CD45RO-high, were sorted as memory populations depleted of antigen-responding cells. Participants were HIV-1-infected adults who started suppressive ART during chronic infection. Participants had undetectable plasma HIV-1 RNA below 50 copies/mL for at least 4 years. To be included, participants needed a CD4+ T cell count above 400 cells/uL and a positive CMV serology. Before stimulation, PBMCs were isolated using density centrifugation and then depleted of CD8+ T cells. For around 19 hours, the CD8-depleted PBMCs were stimulated with anti-CD28/CD49d costimulation, a CD40-blocking antibody, and enfuvirtide to prevent new infections. Cells were sorted on a Beckman Coulter MoFlo Legacy or XDP sorter, with propidium iodide excluding dead cells. Genomic DNA was extracted using the QIAamp DNA Mini Kit for samples with more than one million cells and using the Quick-DNA Microprep Kit for all other samples.

The immunoSEQ hsTCRB assay version 4 in survey mode was used to sequence TCRbeta repertoires from genomic DNA. Genomic DNA was diluted to about 10 ng/uL, using up to 1 ug per sample for TCRbeta sequencing. As for how the authors treated the data: ImmunoSeq Analyzer 3.0 was used for analysis of TCRbeta data, and diversity was computed on productive nucleotide rearrangements. Using the Immunarch R package, the improved Chao index served to estimate lower-bound TCR diversity and the Gini coefficient served to estimate clonality. Nucleotide rearrangements that differed but encoded the same CDR3beta amino acid sequence were counted as separate clonotypes. Differential abundance analysis found TCRbeta sequences that were significantly enriched in antigen-responding cells compared with anti-CD3/anti-CD28-activated cells. GLIPH2 grouped TCRs by predicted peptide-MHC specificity, both within each participant and across combined participant data sets. TCRdb's version of the immuneACCESS table is confined to in-frame rearrangements and falls short of the full clone set. An unresolved V gene accounts for under half of the shortfall where checked; the remainder is of unknown origin. Clone size and V and J calls were adopted from that table, with D and trimming inferred from the DNA. The table for this sample lists 40,000 to 50,000 clones; over 70% of them were counted only once. Around 2.9% of the sample goes to the ten largest clones.

Rearrangement joined TRBV3-1 (or the pseudogene TRBV3-2) to TRBJ2-1, with 11 junctional bases fitting TRBD1. This specimen was CD4+ T cells sorted from PBMCs after approximately 19-hour stimulation, taken from a patient who received antiretroviral therapy. The cell subset or site label for this specimen denotes: CD40L-CD69- CD45RO-high memory CD4 T cells not responding to CMV lysate. This sequence was found in an adult man with HIV who was CMV-seropositive. The CDR3 amino acid sequence is: CASSRIGTGGLNEQFF. The nucleotide sequence reads as follows: TGTGCCAGCAGCCGTATCGGGACAGGGGGTTTAAATGAGCAGTTCTTC.